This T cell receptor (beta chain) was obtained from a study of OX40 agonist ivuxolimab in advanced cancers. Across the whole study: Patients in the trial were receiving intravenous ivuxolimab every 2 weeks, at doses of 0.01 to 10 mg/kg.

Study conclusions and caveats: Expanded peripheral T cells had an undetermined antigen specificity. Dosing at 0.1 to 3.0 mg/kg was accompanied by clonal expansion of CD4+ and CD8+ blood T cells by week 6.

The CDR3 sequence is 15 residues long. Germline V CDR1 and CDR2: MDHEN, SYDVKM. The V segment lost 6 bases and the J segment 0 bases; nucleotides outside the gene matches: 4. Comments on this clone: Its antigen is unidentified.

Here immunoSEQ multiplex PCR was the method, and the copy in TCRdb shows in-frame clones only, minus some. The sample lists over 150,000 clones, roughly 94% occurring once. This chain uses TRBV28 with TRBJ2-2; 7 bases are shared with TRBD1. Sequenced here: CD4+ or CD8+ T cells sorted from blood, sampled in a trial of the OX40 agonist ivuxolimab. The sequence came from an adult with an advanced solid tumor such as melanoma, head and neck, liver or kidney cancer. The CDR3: CASSPGTANTGELFF. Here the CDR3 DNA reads TGTGCCAGCAGCCCCGGGACAGCGAACACCGGGGAGCTGTTTTTT.